This T cell receptor beta chain stems from a study of read filtering for tumor transcriptome and immune sequencing. The overall study: R-ISS stage counts were eight or nine for I, more than 15 for II, six or seven for III. Study-wide findings and caveats: IR-seq and RNA-seq agreed better without single-read clonotypes. Even smaller IR-seq throughput identified most shared clonotypes. Single-read clonotypes: about 81.9% of IR-seq clonotypes (around 3.4% of reads), more than 70% of RNA-seq clonotypes (nearly 45% of reads).

The CDR3 is made up of 17 amino acids. The V end was cut by 3 bases, the J end by 4 bases, with 19 bases between. CDR1 is SGHRS and CDR2 is YFSETQ in the germline V gene. This clonotype was detected many times. Its antigen is currently unknown. From roughly 0.4 ug of RNA, a library with molecular barcoded alpha/delta and beta/gamma adaptors was made. From the reads, TCRdb called clonotypes with MiXCR, one entry per CDR3 protein. The table shows about 62,000 distinct CDR3 sequences, with around a fifth occurring only once. The source material was a population of CD138-negative cells sorted from bone marrow. The chain links TRBV5-1 to TRBJ2-2; maybe TRBD2 (6 bases). The sequence was collected from a donor at least 40 years old with multiple myeloma. Here the CDR3 DNA reads TGCGCCAGCAGCTCACATCGGACACACGGGAGCACCGGGGAGCTGTTTTTT. Translating gives CASSSHRTHGSTGELFF.